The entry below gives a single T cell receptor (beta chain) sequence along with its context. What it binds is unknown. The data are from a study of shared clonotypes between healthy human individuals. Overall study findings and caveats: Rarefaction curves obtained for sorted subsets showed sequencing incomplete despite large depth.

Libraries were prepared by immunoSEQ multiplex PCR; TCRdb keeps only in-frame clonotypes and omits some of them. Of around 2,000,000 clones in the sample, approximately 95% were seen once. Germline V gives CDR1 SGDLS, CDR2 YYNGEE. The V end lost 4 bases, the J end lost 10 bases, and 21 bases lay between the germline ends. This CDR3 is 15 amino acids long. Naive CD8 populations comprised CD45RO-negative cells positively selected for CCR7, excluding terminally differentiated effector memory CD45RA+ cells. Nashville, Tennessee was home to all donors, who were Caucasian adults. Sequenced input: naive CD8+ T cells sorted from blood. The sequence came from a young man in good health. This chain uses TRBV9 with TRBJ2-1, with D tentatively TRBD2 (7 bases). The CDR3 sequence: CASSPPGGAGSEQFF. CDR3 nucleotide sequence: TGTGCCAGCAGCCCCCCGGGGGGCGCGGGTAGCGAGCAGTTCTTC.